This T cell receptor beta chain stems from a study of shared clonotypes between healthy human individuals. Regarding the study as a whole: What naive subsets generally showed was a larger estimated richness than memory subsets showed.

HIV-negative, healthy adults without recent acute infections or vaccinations were the donors. The authors divided CD4+ cells into CD45RA+ naive and CD45RA-negative memory subsets. CDR3 length: 14 residues. V lost 5 bases to trimming and J lost 10 bases; unmatched junction nucleotides: 5. CDR1 and CDR2 (germline): SGDLS, YYNGEE. Concerning this clone: Its antigen remains unidentified.

TCRdb's table, derived via immunoSEQ multiplex PCR, lists solely in-frame clones and lacks some. The top ten clones hold more than 0.1% of a sample with millions of clones, roughly 95% of them seen once. The chain employs TRBV9 and TRBJ2-5; 16 bases are shared with TRBD2. The receptor was derived from a man between 18 and 29 years old in good health. Sequencing used naive CD4+ T cells sorted from blood. Subset described: CD45RA+ positively selected. The CDR3 DNA reads TGTGCCAGCAGTCCTGGGACTAGCGGGGGGGACCAGTACTTC. Encoded protein: CASSPGTSGGDQYF.